This T cell receptor (beta chain) is drawn from a study of molecular identifiers for immune sequencing clone quantification. Study at large: Five portions were made in replicates from RNA of 20,000 or 100,000 naive CD8 cells, and four underwent sequencing.

Sorting isolated naive CD8 T cells as CD8+CD4-CCR7+CD45RA+ events. This clonotype appeared many times. TCRdb recomputed calls from the PCR reads with MiXCR, one row per CDR3 protein. The sample shows 37,000 or so distinct CDR3 sequences, 18% of them seen only once. Sequenced input: naive CD8+ T cells from blood, with Jurkat cell RNA spiked in. Subset meaning: FACS-sorted CD8+CD4-CCR7+CD45RA+ naive T cells. The sequence was collected from a human donor in good health. Some libraries in this study had Jurkat cell RNA spiked in.

CDR3 bases: TGTGCCAGCAGTTTCACGTACAACTCCTACGAGCAGTACTTC. Translated, it gives CASSFTYNSYEQYF. The chain is built from TRBV28 and TRBJ2-7; D is undetermined. Per germline, CDR1 MDHEN and CDR2 SYDVKM. This CDR3 spans 14 amino acids. The germline V and J ends were trimmed by 3 bases and 0 bases, with 9 bases remaining between them.